Listed below are T cell receptor beta chains from one sample, sequenced in a study of untreated major depressive disorder. The table came from immunoSEQ multiplex PCR; TCRdb's copy has only in-frame clones and leaves some out. Of more than 10,000 clones in the sample, 75% to 95% were seen once. Material for sequencing was CD4+ T cells from PBMCs. Receptor source: a woman aged 30 to 39 with major depressive disorder. The CDR3 runs from the conserved cysteine through the conserved F or W. A D gene is named only where the DNA matches it firmly. Clone size is not always given. Where it is, it says once, few, many or a class for expanded clones.

NA TRBD1 TRBJ1-1 TRBV18 TGTGCCAGCTCACCACGAGCAGGGGGCCTTTTTTATATCACTGAAGCTTTCTTT CASSPRAGGLFYITEAFF
NA NA TRBJ2-3 TRBV15 TGTGCCACCGGACGGCGCACAGATACGCAGTATTTT CATGRRTDTQYF
NA TRBD1 TRBJ2-3 TRBV14 TGTGCCAGCAGCCTAGACAGGGGGATTACAGATACGCAGTATTTT CASSLDRGITDTQYF
NA TRBD2 TRBJ2-1 TRBV9 TGTGCCAGCAGCGTCTCCCCTAACGGAGCTAGCGGGAGCAGGGATGAGCAGTTCTTC CASSVSPNGASGSRDEQFF
NA NA TRBJ2-7 TRBV9 TGTGCCAGCAGCGTAGGCGCGGAGGCCCACTACGAGCAGTACTTC CASSVGAEAHYEQYF
NA NA TRBJ1-2 TRBV19 TGTGCCAGTAGTAGCGACAGGTCAAACTATGGCTACACCTTC CASSSDRSNYGYTF
few NA TRBJ2-1 TRBV28 TGTTGTGTGTGGGGCCCCTACAATGAGCAGTTCTTC CCVWGPYNEQFF
NA TRBD1 TRBJ2-7 TRBV6-5 TGTGCCAGCAGTCGACAGGGAGTAACTGACGAGCAGTACTTC CASSRQGVTDEQYF
NA TRBD2 TRBJ2-7 TRBV4-3 TGCGCCAGCAGCCAAGATGCAGCGGGAGGGTCCTACGAGCAGTACTTC CASSQDAAGGSYEQYF
NA NA TRBJ1-1 TRBV29-1 TGCAGCGTGCAGGAGTTCGACACTGAAGCTTTCTTT CSVQEFDTEAFF
NA NA TRBJ2-3 TRBV7-2 TGTGCCAGCAGCTTGGGGCGGCTCACAGATACGCAGTATTTT CASSLGRLTDTQYF
NA TRBD2 TRBJ2-7 TRBV6-1 TGTGCCAGCAGTGTCCCCGGGGGGACTAGCCGATACCTCTACGAGCAGTACTTC CASSVPGGTSRYLYEQYF
NA NA TRBJ1-2 TRBV11-3 TGTGCCAGCAGCTTAGAGGGCAGGAGGTCTAACTATGGCTACACCTTC CASSLEGRRSNYGYTF
NA NA TRBJ2-1 TRBV20-1 TGCAGTGCTCGGGAGTATGATGAGCAGTTCTTC CSAREYDEQFF
NA NA TRBJ1-1 TRBV27 TGTGCCAGCAGTTCAGGGTTCACTGAAGCTTTCTTT CASSSGFTEAFF
once NA TRBJ1-2 TRBV16 TGTGCCAGCAGCCCCCTCAGGGAGGATCCCTATGGCTACACCTTC CASSPLREDPYGYTF
once NA TRBJ1-3 TRBV18 TGTGCCAGCTCACCGCGGGGGTACTCTGGAAACACCATATATTTT CASSPRGYSGNTIYF
NA NA TRBJ1-2 TRBV7-2 TGTGCCAGCAGCGAGGCCTCTTATGGCTACACCTTC CASSEASYGYTF
once NA TRBJ1-4 TRBV7-9 TGTGCCAGCAGCTTCCCAACTAATGAAAAACTGTTTTTT CASSFPTNEKLFF
NA NA TRBJ1-2 TRBV25-1 TGTGCCAGCAGTGAAATGTGGCAGGGATCGGCTAACTATGGCTACACCTTC CASSEMWQGSANYGYTF
NA TRBD1 TRBJ1-1 TRBV18 TGTGCCAGCTCACCACCGGGCAGGACAGGGTGGGGGACTGAAGCTTTCTTT CASSPPGRTGWGTEAFF
NA TRBD2 TRBJ2-1 TRBV10-3 TGTGCCATCAGTCCACTTGCGGGAGGGTACAATGAGCAGTTCTTC CAISPLAGGYNEQFF
NA NA TRBJ2-7 TRBV5-1 TGCGCCAGCAGCTTCGGAGGGTTCTACGAGCAGTACTTC CASSFGGFYEQYF
NA NA TRBJ2-3 TRBV7-2 TGTGCCAGCAGCTTAAGGCGGAGGGGGAGCACAGATACGCAGTATTTT CASSLRRRGSTDTQYF
NA TRBD1 TRBJ2-7 TRBV6-7 TGTGCCAGCAGTTACCACCACTCTTACAGGGGACGCAACTACGAGCAGTACTTC CASSYHHSYRGRNYEQYF
NA TRBD2 TRBJ2-7 TRBV2 TGTGCCAGCAGTTTCCAGACTAGCGGGGAGGGTTACGAGCAGTACTTC CASSFQTSGEGYEQYF
NA TRBD1 TRBJ1-2 TRBV29-1 TGCAGCGTTGCCCCGGGACAGGGGGTAAACTATGGCTACACCTTC CSVAPGQGVNYGYTF
NA TRBD2 TRBJ2-1 TRBV4-3 TGCGCCAGCAGCCCCACAATACTAGCGGGAGGGCGTTCCTACAATGAGCAGTTCTTC CASSPTILAGGRSYNEQFF
NA TRBD2 TRBJ2-1 TRBV7-6 TGTGCCAGCAGCTTAGAGCTAGCGGGACCTTACAATGAGCAGTTCTTC CASSLELAGPYNEQFF
NA NA TRBJ1-1 TRBV10-3 TGTGCCATCAGTCTCAACTTGAAGAACACTGAAGCTTTCTTT CAISLNLKNTEAFF
NA NA TRBJ1-5 TRBV7-2 TGTGCCAGCAGCTTAGGAATAAATCAGCCCCAGCATTTT CASSLGINQPQHF
NA NA TRBJ2-7 TRBV5-6 TGTGCCAGCAGCCTGGGCTTATACGAGCAGTACTTC CASSLGLYEQYF
NA TRBD1 TRBJ2-3 TRBV29-1 TGCAGCGTTGGACTCGGGACAGGGGGGGCAGATACGCAGTATTTT CSVGLGTGGADTQYF